This TCR beta chain came from a study of blood T cell repertoires in COVID-19 (dated by TCRdb to the early 2020s). With regard to the full study: Samples from collaborators originated in the United States, Italy and Spain and spanned both the acute and convalescent phases of COVID-19. The prospective study material was composed of cDNA or gDNA derived from T cells, B-cell-depleted T cells, or PBMCs. Subjects who had been exposed to COVID-19, were actively infected with it, or had recovered from it provided the deeply sampled blood TCRbeta repertoires that made up the dataset. The repertoires were made available in a free public database intended to serve as a resource for research on the immune response to SARS-CoV-2. Samples were obtained from the ongoing ImmuneRACE study (first 160 participants) and from about 1,300 subjects provided by 6 global collaborators. Nearly every sample came with metadata listing a de-identified subject ID, COVID-19 status, age in years and sex. Where HLA class I and class II types were available, the types were taken from metadata supplied by the sample provider, not from assay-based typing. Points the paper makes about the study in general: The quantity of clinical and demographic metadata differed by source and by participant and was supplied without curation.

Each collaborating institution followed its own protocols to collect whole blood in K2EDTA tubes. For TCRbeta analysis, collaborators shipped samples as frozen whole blood, isolated PBMCs, or DNA extracted from either of those sample types. The immunoSEQ Assay, a bias-controlled multiplex PCR, was used to amplify TCRbeta CDR3 regions from genomic DNA. The authors' pipeline ran thus. The number of nucleated cells in each sample was estimated from the amplification of reference gene primers within the assay. To quantify the absolute abundance of each unique TCRbeta CDR3 rearrangement, sequence reads were collapsed and filtered. For each sample, productive Simpson clonality was calculated by taking the square root of Simpson's diversity index across productive rearrangements. Sourced from immuneACCESS, this table was stored by TCRdb with only in-frame sequences that have V and J called. A share of the clones is absent; for the studies checked, an unresolved V gene accounts for under half, and the remainder has no known explanation. The D gene and trimming were derived from the DNA, and the V and J assignments and clone size from that table. The sample has 150,000 to 200,000 clones on record, 85% of them singletons. 3% to 3.5% of the sample goes to the ten largest clones.

V is trimmed back by 2 bases and J by 7 bases, and the junction contains 6 bases that no gene match accounts for. The germline V gene sets CDR1 to MGHDK and CDR2 to SYGVNS. The CDR3 contains 15 residues, cysteine and phenylalanine counted. Only the CDR3 portion is preserved as DNA: 45 bases, with reading frame beginning at the first base. Only one count was recorded for this clone. Its antigen is currently not known. Nothing much larger sits one base from this clone, and base qualities are not available. Recombination linked TRBV25-1 to TRBJ1-4; a stretch of 8 junction bases matches TRBD1. The receptor's source is a human donor with acute or convalescent COVID-19. The donor label of this sample is uncertain. The sequenced sample consisted of peripheral blood. The CDR3 sequence is CASSERTGFSEKLFF. The DNA reads as follows: TGTGCCAGCAGTGAACGGACAGGGTTTAGTGAAAAACTGTTTTTT.